This T cell receptor (beta chain) stems from a study of regulatory T cells in long-lasting Graves disease. Building the TCR beta libraries relied on iRepertoire HTBI primers, and CDR3 regions underwent Arm-PCR. TCRdb re-analysed the multiplex PCR reads in MiXCR, keeping a single row per CDR3 protein. There are roughly 560,000 distinct CDR3 sequences in the sample; 12% occur only once, and roughly 8.9% lies in the top ten. Time point noted: newly diagnosed GD, antithyroid drugs for less than 3 months. Scientists built the TCR library using RNA that was extracted from PBMCs. V lost 3 bases and J lost 2; bases outside the gene matches: 4. This CDR3 contains 16 residues. Germline CDR1 reads MNHEY; CDR2 reads SMNVEV (reference sequence). This clonotype was observed at least ten times. Another study also made use of these data, one on T cells in Graves' hyperthyroidism and ophthalmopathy.

This specimen consisted of peripheral blood mononuclear cells (PBMCs), obtained at new diagnosis, from a patient treated with antithyroid drugs. The gene calls are TRBV27 and TRBJ2-1; TRBD2 aligns across 10 bases. This sequence was found in a woman aged 25 to 39 with Graves disease. As DNA, the CDR3 is TGTGCCAGCAGTTTCCTTCTAGCGGGGGCCTACAATGAGCAGTTCTTC. Translating it yields CASSFLLAGAYNEQFF.